Presented here are 13 T cell receptor beta chains from one specimen sequenced in a study of shared clonotypes between healthy human individuals (dated by TCRdb to about 2020). Library creation used the immunoSEQ multiplex PCR assay. Entries here come from immuneACCESS through TCRdb and include only in-frame sequences with V and J called. Some clones fail to appear in such tables; in the studies checked, an unresolved V gene covers under half of the shortfall, and the cause of the remainder is unknown. In all, the sample holds almost 750,000 clones, and 72% of those were seen once. Around 1.8% of the sample is taken by the ten largest. Sequencing used memory CD4+ T cells sorted from blood. The sample's cell subset or site label, in plain terms: CD45RA-negative fraction. The source of these receptors is a woman in her 30s in good health.

A note on this clone: Additional DNA sequences in this sample encode the identical CDR3. V gene TRBV20-1 combines with J gene TRBJ2-5; D gene ambiguous. Germline assignment: CDR1 DFQATT and CDR2 SNEGSKA (reference sequence). With 3 bases removed from V and 5 bases from J, the gap between germline ends came to 4 bases. The CDR3 has 10 amino acids. CDR3 in amino acids: CSASLETQYF. Here the CDR3 DNA reads TGCAGTGCTAGTTTGGAGACCCAGTACTTC.

Points on this clone: This likely came from a read error, as a far larger clone is one base away. The same CDR3 arises from other DNA sequences in this sample as well. The rearrangement links TRBV11-2 to TRBJ2-7, with D perhaps TRBD2 (5 bases). Trimming took 2 bases from V and 0 from J, leaving 8 bases between them. The CDR3 runs 14 residues. The V gene's germline CDR1 is SGHAT and CDR2 FQNNGV. Written as DNA, the CDR3 is TGTGCCAGCAGCTTACAACGGGACTCCTACGAGCAGTACTTC. Translated: CASSLQRDSYEQYF.

The CDR3 spells CASSQYPAATYEQYF. In nucleotides, the CDR3 is TGTGCCAGCAGCCAATACCCAGCGGCGACCTACGAGCAGTACTTC. The genes are TRBV14 and TRBJ2-7; D is possibly TRBD2 (5 bases). From germline, CDR1 is SGHDN and CDR2 FVKESK. This CDR3 contains 15 residues. Trimming took 2 bases from V and 2 from J, leaving 13 bases between them.

CDR3 loop: CASSVDPAGGTYEQYF. CDR3 nucleotide sequence: TGTGCCAGCAGTGTTGACCCCGCCGGGGGGACCTACGAGCAGTACTTC. This chain links TRBV28 with TRBJ2-7; 7 bases align to TRBD2. V lost 5 bases, J lost 2 bases, and 12 bases stayed unmatched. The CDR3 sequence is 16 residues long. CDR1 and CDR2 (germline): MDHEN, SYDVKM.

The chain links TRBV7-6 to TRBJ2-3, with D tentatively TRBD2 (6 bases). This CDR3 comprises 14 residues. V lost 5 bases, J lost 6 bases, and 15 bases lay in between. Germline V gene data show CDR1 as SGHVS and CDR2 as FNYEAQ. The CDR3 nucleotides are TGTGCCAGCAGCCCCTTGGAGGGTCGGGATACGCAGTATTTT. This sequence encodes CASSPLEGRDTQYF.

This clone occurred a few times. The V gene is TRBV29-1, the J gene TRBJ1-1; no definite D call. The CDR3 is 12 amino acids. Germline values: CDR1 SQVTM, CDR2 ANQGSEA. V lost 0 bases and J 8 bases, leaving 10 bases between the germline ends. This chain's CDR3 is CSVEDDTEEAFF. Here the CDR3 DNA reads TGCAGCGTTGAAGATGACACAGAGGAAGCTTTCTTT.

This chain joins TRBV4-2 and TRBJ1-3, with D hard to call. V was shortened by 2 bases and J by 0 bases, with 20 bases between the two germline ends. The CDR3 loop spans 19 amino acids. Per germline, CDR1 LGHNA and CDR2 YNFKEQ. The CDR3 is CASSQRMTLRGDSGNTIYF. In DNA, the CDR3 is TGTGCCAGCAGCCAACGAATGACGTTACGGGGTGACTCTGGAAACACCATATATTTT.

This clone has a handful of counts. The chain recombines TRBV2 with TRBJ2-4, with 8 positions matching TRBD2. Germline V CDR1 and CDR2: SNHLY, FYNNEI. The trim removed 4 bases at V and 5 bases at J, leaving 7 bases unmatched. CDR3 size: 15 residues. In nucleotides, the CDR3 is TGTGCCAGCAGTGTTGGACTAGCCTACCAAAACATTCAGTACTTC. Translating it yields CASSVGLAYQNIQYF.

This clone was seen a handful of times. This rearrangement joins TRBV7-2 to TRBJ2-5; D might be TRBD1 (6 bases). Germline V lookup: CDR1 SGHTA, CDR2 FQGNSA. The germline V and J ends were trimmed by 5 bases and 7 bases, with 20 bases remaining between them. This CDR3 has 15 residues. The CDR3 DNA is TGTGCCAGCAGCCCTAACGCAGGGGCTCTAGGGACCCAGTACTTC. Translating gives CASSPNAGALGTQYF.

This rearrangement joins TRBV7-3 to TRBJ2-3; D not resolved. The CDR3 is 14 residues long. CDR1 is SGHTA, CDR2 FQGTGA, per germline. The V end was cut by 5 bases, the J end by 0 bases, with 9 bases between. CDR3 protein: CASSLGPSTDTQYF. In DNA, the CDR3 is TGTGCCAGCAGCCTCGGGCCTAGCACAGATACGCAGTATTTT. Supplemented by reference TRBV7-3 and TRBJ2-3, the full variable domain reads GAGVSQTPSNKVTEKGKYVELRCDPISGHTALYWYRQSLGQGPEFLIYFQGTGAADDSGLPNDRFFAVRPEGSVSTLKIQRTERGDSAVYLCASSLGPSTDTQYFGPGTRLTVL.

This chain joins TRBV5-1 and TRBJ2-7; no definite D call. Germline CDR1 reads SGHRS; CDR2 reads YFSETQ. This CDR3 region has 16 residues. Trimming cost V 2 bases and J 5 bases, with 20 bases left between them. CDR3 amino acids: CASSFALTPKSDEQYF. The CDR3 DNA follows: TGCGCCAGCAGCTTCGCACTAACCCCGAAGTCCGACGAGCAGTACTTC. The full variable domain, rest sourced from reference TRBV5-1 and TRBJ2-7, is KAGVTQTPRYLIKTRGQQVTLSCSPISGHRSVSWYQQTPGQGLQFLFEYFSETQRNKGNFPGRFSGRQFSNSRSEMNVSTLELGDSALYLCASSFALTPKSDEQYFGPGTRLTVT.

The V and J genes are TRBV11-2 and TRBJ2-1; 7 bases are a match to TRBD1. The CDR3 spans 13 residues. From germline, CDR1 is SGHAT and CDR2 FQNNGV. Trimming removed 8 bases from V and 4 bases from J; junction bases left unmatched: 5. CDR3 bases: TGTGCCAGCGGTCTGGGACAGTACAATGAGCAGTTCTTC. As protein: CASGLGQYNEQFF.

This clone has more than one count but fewer than ten. V and J are TRBV21-1 and TRBJ2-7; the DNA was not compared with TRBD2, the D call given in the table. TRBV21-1 constitutes a pseudogene. There are 15 residues in the CDR3. CDR3 DNA: TGTGCCAGCAGCGACAGACTAGCGGGAGTGTGTGAGCAGTACTTC. Its translation: CASSDRLAGVCEQYF.